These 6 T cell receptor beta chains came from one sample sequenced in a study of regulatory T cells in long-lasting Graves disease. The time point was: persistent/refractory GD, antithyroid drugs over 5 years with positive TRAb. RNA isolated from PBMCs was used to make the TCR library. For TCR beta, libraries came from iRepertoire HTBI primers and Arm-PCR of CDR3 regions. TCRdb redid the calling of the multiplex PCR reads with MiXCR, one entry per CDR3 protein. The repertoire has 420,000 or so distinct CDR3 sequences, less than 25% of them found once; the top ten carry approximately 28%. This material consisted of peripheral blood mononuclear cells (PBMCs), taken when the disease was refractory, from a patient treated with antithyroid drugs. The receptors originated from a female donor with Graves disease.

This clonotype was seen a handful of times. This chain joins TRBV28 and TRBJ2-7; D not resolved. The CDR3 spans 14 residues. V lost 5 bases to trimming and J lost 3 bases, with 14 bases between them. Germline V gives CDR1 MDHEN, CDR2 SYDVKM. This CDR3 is CASSPPLVNYEQYF. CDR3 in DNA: TGTGCCAGCAGTCCCCCCCTCGTCAACTACGAGCAGTACTTC.

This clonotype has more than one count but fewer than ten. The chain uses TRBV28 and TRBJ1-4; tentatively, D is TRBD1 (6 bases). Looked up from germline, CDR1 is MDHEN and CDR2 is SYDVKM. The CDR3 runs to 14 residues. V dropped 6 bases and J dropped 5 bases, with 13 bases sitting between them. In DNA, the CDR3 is TGTGCCAGCAGGGGGGGGGGCCGGAATGAAAAACTGTTTTTT. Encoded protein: CASRGGGRNEKLFF.

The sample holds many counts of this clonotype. The DNA for the CDR3 is TGTGCCAGCTCACCGGGTCTAAGGGATCAAGAGACCCAGTACTTC. Translation gives CASSPGLRDQETQYF. V usage is TRBV18 and J usage is TRBJ2-5; D is unresolved. CDR3 length: 15 residues. Trimming removed 3 bases from V and 2 bases from J, with 13 bases in between. Per the germline V gene, CDR1 is KGHSH and CDR2 is LQKENI.

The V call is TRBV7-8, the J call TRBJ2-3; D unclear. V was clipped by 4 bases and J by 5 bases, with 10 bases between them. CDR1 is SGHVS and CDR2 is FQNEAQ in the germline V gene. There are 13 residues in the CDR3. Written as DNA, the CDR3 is TGTGCCAGCAGCTCCGGCCACGGAGATACGCAGTATTTT. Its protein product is CASSSGHGDTQYF.

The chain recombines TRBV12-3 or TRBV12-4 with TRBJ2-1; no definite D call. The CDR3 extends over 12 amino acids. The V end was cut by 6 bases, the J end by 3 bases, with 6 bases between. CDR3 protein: CASSQIYNEQFF. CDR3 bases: TGTGCCAGCAGCCAGATCTACAATGAGCAGTTCTTC.

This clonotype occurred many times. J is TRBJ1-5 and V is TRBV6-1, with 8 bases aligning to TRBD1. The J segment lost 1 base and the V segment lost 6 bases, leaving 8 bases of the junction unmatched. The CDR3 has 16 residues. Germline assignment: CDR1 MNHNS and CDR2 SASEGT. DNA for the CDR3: TGTGCCAGCAGGGGTGAAGACAGGGGAAGCAATCAGCCCCAGCATTTT. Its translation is CASRGEDRGSNQPQHF.